This T cell receptor beta chain comes out of a study of response to subunit inactivated influenza vaccine. This clonotype was counted a few times. Its target is not known. Germline CDR1 and CDR2: SEHNR and FQNEAQ (reference sequence). The CDR3 covers 15 residues. V gave up 4 bases and J gave up 0 bases, with 11 bases separating them. Study-level results: Authors suggested few new T cells are recruited by each seasonal influenza vaccination.

TCRdb redid the calling of the RT-PCR reads with MiXCR, one entry per CDR3 protein. The sample carries hundreds of thousands of distinct CDR3 sequences, 15% to 17% recorded once. This TCR came from a man aged 50-60 years who received an inactivated influenza vaccine. The rearrangement uses TRBV7-9 and TRBJ2-3; weak D call: TRBD1 (6 bases). Sequenced here: PBMCs from blood, sampled 11 to 12 days after vaccination. CDR3 region: CASSSHGQSTDTQYF. In DNA, the CDR3 is TGTGCCAGCAGCTCTCACGGACAGAGCACAGATACGCAGTATTTT.